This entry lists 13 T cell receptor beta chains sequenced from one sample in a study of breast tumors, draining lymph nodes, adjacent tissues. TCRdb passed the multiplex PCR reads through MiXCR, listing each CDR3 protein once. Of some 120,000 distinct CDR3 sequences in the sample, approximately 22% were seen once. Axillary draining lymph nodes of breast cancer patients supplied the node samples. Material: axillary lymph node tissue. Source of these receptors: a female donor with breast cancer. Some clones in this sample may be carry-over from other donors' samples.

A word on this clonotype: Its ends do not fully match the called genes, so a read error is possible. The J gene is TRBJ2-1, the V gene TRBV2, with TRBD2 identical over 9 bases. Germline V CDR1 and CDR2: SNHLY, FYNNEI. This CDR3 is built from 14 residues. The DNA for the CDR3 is TGTGCCAGCAGTTTTCTAGCGGGAACCAATGAGCAGCTCTTC. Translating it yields CASSFLAGTNEQLF.

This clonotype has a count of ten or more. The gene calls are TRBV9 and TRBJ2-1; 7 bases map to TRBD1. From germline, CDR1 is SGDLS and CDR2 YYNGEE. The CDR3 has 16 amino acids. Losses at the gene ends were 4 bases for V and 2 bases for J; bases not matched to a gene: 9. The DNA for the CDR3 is TGTGCCAGCAGCTTCCTCCAGGGGGTTACCTACAATGAGCAGTTCTTC. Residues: CASSFLQGVTYNEQFF. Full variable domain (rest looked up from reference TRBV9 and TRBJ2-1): DSGVTQTPKHLITATGQRVTLRCSPRSGDLSVYWYQQSLDQGLQFLIQYYNGEERAKGNILERFSAQQFPDLHSELNLSSLELGDSALYFCASSFLQGVTYNEQFFGPGTRLTVL.

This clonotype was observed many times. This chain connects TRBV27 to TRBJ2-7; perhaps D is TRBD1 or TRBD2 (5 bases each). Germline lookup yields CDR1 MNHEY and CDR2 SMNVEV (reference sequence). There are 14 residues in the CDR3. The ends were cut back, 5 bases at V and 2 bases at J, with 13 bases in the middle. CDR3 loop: CASSPGTDTYEQYF. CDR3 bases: TGTGCCAGCAGTCCGGGGACGGATACCTACGAGCAGTACTTC.

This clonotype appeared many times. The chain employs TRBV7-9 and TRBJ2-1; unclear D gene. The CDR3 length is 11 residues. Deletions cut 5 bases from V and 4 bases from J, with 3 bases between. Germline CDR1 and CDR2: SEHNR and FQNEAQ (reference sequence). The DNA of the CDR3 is TGTGCCAGCAGCATTTACAATGAGCAGTTCTTC. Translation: CASSIYNEQFF.

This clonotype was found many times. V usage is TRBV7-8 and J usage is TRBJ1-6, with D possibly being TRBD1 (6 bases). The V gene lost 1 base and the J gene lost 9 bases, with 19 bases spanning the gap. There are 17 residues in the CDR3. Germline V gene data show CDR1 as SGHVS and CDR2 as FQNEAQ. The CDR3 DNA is TGTGCCAGCAGCTTAGAGGCGACAGGCACTACGAGTTCACCCCTCCACTTT. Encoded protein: CASSLEATGTTSSPLHF.

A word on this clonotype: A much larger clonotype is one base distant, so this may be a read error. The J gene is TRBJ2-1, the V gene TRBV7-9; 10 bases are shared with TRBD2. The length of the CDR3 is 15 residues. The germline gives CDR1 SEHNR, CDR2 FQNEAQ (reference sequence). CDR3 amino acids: CASSSSGRVEGEQLF. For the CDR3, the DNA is TGTGCCAGCAGCTCCAGCGGGAGGGTCGAGGGGGAGCAGCTCTTC.

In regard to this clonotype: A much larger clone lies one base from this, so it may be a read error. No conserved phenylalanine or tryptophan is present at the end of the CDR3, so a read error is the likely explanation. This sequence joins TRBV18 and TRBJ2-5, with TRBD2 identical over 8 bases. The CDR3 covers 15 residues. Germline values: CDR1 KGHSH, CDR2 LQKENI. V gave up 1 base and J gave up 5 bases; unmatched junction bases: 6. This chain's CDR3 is CASSPRAGVGETQYL. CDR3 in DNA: TGTGCCAGCTCACCACGAGCGGGAGTTGGGGAGACCCAGTACTTA.

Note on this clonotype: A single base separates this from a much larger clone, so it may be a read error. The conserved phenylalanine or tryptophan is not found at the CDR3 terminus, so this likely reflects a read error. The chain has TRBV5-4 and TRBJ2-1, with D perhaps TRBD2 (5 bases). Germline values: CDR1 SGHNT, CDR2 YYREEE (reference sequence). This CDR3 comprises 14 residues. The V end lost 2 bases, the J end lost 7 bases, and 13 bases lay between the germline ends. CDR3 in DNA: TGTGCCAGCAGCTTTTCCCAGACGGGGAATGAGCAGTTCCTC. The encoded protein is CASSFSQTGNEQFL.

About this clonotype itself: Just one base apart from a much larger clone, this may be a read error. Here the CDR3 DNA reads TGCAGTGCTAAAGATGGGGGGGGCGACAATGAGCAGTTCTTC. Translated, it gives CSAKDGGGDNEQFF. The rearrangement links TRBV20-1 to TRBJ2-1, with D possibly matching TRBD2 (7 bases). The germline V gene has CDR1 DFQATT and CDR2 SNEGSKA (reference sequence). V dropped 4 bases and J dropped 5 bases, with 15 bases sitting between them. The CDR3 covers 14 residues.

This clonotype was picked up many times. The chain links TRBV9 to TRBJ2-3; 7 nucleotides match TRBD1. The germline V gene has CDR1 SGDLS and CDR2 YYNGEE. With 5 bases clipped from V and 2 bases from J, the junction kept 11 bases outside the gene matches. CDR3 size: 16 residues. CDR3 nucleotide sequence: TGTGCCAGCAGTAAACAGGGGAACGGTCACACAGATACGCAGTATTTT. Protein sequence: CASSKQGNGHTDTQYF.

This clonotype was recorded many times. CDR3 in DNA: TGTGCCAGCAGCCCACCCGACTCTGGAAACACCATATATTTT. This codes for CASSPPDSGNTIYF. The chain has TRBV7-9 and TRBJ1-3; no firm D call. The CDR3 contains 14 residues. CDR1 SEHNR and CDR2 FQNEAQ come from the germline V gene (reference sequence). V dropped 5 bases and J dropped 0 bases, with 8 bases sitting between them.

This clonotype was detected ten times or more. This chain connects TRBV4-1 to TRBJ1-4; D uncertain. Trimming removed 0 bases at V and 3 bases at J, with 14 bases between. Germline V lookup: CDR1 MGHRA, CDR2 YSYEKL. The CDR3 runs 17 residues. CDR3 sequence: CASSQDWVGKANEKLFF. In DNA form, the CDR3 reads TGCGCCAGCAGCCAAGATTGGGTCGGGAAGGCTAATGAAAAACTGTTTTTT.

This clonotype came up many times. In nucleotides, the CDR3 is TGCGCCAGCAGCCAAGCCGCTAGGGCCTACGAGCAGTACTTC. This sequence encodes CASSQAARAYEQYF. The chain is built from TRBV4-1 and TRBJ2-7; D gene ambiguous. CDR1 and CDR2 (germline): MGHRA, YSYEKL. Trimming shortened V by 1 base and J by 2 bases, and 9 bases separated the two germline ends. This CDR3 spans 14 amino acids.